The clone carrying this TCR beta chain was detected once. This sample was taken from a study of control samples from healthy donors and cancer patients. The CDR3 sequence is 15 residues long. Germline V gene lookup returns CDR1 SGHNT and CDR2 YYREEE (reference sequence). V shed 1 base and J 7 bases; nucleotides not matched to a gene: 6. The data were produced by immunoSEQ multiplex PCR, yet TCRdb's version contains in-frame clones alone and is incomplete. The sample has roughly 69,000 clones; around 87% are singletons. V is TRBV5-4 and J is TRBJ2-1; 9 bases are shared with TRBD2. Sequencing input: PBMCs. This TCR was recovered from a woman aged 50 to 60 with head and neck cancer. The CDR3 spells CASSLSGLARNEQFF. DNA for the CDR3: TGTGCCAGCAGCTTGAGTGGACTAGCGAGGAATGAGCAGTTCTTC.